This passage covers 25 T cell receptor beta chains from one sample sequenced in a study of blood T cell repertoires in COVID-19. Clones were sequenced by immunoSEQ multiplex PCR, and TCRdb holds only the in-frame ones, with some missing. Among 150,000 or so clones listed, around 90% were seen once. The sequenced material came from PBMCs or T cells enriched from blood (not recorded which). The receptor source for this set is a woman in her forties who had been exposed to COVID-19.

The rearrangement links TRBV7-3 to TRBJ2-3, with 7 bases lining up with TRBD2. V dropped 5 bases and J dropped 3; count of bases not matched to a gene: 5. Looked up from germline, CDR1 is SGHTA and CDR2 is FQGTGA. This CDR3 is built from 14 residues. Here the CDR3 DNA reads TGTGCCAGCAGCCCTACCGGGGGGACAGATACGCAGTATTTT. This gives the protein CASSPTGGTDTQYF.

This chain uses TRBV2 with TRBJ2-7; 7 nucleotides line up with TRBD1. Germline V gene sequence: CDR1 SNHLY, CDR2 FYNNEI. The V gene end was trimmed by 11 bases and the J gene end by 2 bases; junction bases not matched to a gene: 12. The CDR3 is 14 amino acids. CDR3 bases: TGTGCCGCCGGCGGGCAGGGGGTAACCTACGAGCAGTACTTC. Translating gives CAAGGQGVTYEQYF.

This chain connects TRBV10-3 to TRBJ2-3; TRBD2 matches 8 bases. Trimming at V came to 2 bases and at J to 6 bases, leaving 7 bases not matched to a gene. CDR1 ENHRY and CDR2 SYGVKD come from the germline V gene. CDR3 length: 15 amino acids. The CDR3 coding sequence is TGTGCCATCAGTGAGACGGGACTAGGGTGGGATACGCAGTATTTT. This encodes CAISETGLGWDTQYF.

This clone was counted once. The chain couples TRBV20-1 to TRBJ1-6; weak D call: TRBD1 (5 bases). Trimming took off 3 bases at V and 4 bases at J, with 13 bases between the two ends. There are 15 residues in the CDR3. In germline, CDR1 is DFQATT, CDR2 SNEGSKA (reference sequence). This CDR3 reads CSASSGTGYNSPLHF. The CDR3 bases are TGCAGTGCTAGTTCCGGGACTGGGTATAATTCACCCCTCCACTTT.

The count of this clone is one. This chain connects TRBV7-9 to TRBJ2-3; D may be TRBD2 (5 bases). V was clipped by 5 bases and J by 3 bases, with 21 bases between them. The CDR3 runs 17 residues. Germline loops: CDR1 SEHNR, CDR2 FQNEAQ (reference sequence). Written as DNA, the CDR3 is TGTGCCAGCAGCGCCGTCGTGGCACTAGATGGGACAGATACGCAGTATTTT. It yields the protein CASSAVVALDGTDTQYF. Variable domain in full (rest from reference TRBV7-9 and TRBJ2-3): DTGVSQNPRHKITKRGQNVTFRCDPISEHNRLYWYRQTLGQGPEFLTYFQNEAQLEKSRLLSDRFSAERPKGSFSTLEIQRTEQGDSAMYLCASSAVVALDGTDTQYFGPGTRLTVL.

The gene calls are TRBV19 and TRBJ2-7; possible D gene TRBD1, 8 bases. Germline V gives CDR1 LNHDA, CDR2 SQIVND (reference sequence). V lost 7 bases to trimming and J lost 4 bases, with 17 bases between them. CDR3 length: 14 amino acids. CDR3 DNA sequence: TGTGCCAGTACCCCAGACAGGGGAGGGTACGAGCAGTACTTC. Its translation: CASTPDRGGYEQYF.

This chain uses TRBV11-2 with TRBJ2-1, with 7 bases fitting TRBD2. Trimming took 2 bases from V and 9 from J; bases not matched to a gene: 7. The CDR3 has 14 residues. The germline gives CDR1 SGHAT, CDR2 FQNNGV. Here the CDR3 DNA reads TGTGCCAGCAGCTTAAACGGGAGGCATCCTGAGCAGTTCTTC. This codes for CASSLNGRHPEQFF.

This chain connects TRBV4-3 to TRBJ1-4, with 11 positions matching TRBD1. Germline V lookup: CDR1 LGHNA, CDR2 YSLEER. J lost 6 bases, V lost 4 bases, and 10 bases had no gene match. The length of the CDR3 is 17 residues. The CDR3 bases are TGCGCCAGCAGCCGAAACCAGCGGACAGGGGGCGATGAAAAACTGTTTTTT. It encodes CASSRNQRTGGDEKLFF.

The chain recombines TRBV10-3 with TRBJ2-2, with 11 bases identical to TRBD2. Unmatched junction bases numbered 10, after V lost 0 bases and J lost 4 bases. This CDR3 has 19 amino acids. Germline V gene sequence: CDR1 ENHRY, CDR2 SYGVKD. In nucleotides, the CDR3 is TGTGCCATCAGTGAGTCGACTATATTCGGGACTAGCGGCACCGGGGAGCTGTTTTTT. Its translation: CAISESTIFGTSGTGELFF.

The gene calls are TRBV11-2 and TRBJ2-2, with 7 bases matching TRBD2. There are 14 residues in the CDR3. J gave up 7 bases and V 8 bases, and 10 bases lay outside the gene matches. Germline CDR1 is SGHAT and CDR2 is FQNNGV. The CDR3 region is CASPAAGRVGELFF. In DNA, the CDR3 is TGTGCCAGCCCGGCGGCAGGGAGGGTCGGGGAGCTGTTTTTT. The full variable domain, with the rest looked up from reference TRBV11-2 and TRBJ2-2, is EAGVAQSPRYKIIEKRQSVAFWCNPISGHATLYWYQQILGQGPKLLIQFQNNGVVDDSQLPKDRFSAERLKGVDSTLKIQPAKLEDSAVYLCASPAAGRVGELFFGEGSRLTVL.

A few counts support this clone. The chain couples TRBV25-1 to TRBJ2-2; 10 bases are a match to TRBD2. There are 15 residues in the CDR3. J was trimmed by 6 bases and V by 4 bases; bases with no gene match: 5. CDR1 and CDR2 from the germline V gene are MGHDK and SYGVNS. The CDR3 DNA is TGTGCCAGCAGTGTCGGGACTAGCGACGCCGGGGAGCTGTTTTTT. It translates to CASSVGTSDAGELFF.

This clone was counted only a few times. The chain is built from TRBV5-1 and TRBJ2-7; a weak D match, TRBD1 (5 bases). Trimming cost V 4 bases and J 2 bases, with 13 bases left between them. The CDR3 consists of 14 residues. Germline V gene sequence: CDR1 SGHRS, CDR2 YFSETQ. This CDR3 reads CASSPSGSAYEQYF. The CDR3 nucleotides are TGCGCCAGCAGCCCGTCAGGGTCGGCCTACGAGCAGTACTTC.

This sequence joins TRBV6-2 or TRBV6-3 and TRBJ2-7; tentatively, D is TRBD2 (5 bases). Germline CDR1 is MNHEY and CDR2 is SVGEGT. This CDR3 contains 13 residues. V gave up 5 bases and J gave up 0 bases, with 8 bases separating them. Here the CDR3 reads CASSRGFSYEQYF. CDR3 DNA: TGTGCCAGCAGTCGAGGGTTCTCCTACGAGCAGTACTTC.

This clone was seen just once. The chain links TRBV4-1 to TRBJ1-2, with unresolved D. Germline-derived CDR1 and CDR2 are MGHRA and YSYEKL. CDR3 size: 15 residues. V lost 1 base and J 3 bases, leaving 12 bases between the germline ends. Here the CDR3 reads CASSQGLIQDYGYTF. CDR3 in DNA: TGCGCCAGCAGCCAAGGGTTGATCCAGGACTATGGCTACACCTTC.

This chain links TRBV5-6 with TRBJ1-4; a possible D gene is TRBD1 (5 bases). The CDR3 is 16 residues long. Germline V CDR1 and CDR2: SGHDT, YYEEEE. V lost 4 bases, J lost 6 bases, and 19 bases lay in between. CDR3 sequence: CASSPVGALRDEKLFF. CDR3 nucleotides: TGTGCCAGCAGCCCCGTTGGGGCTCTTCGGGATGAAAAACTGTTTTTT. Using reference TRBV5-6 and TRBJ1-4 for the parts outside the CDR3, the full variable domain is DAGVTQSPTHLIKTRGQQVTLRCSPKSGHDTVSWYQQALGQGPQFIFQYYEEEERQRGNFPDRFSGHQFPNYSSELNVNALLLGDSALYLCASSPVGALRDEKLFFGSGTQLSVL.

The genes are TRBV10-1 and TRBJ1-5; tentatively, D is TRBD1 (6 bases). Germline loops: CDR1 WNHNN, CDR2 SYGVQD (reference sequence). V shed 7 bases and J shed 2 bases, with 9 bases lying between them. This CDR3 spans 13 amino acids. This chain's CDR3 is CASTKGGNQPQHF. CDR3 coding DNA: TGCGCCAGCACCAAGGGGGGCAATCAGCCCCAGCATTTT.

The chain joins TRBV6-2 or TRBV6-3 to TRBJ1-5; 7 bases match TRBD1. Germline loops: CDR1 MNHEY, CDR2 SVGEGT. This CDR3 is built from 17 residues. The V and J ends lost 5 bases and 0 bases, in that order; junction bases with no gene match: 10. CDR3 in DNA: TGTGCCAGCAGTACTACAGGGACAGTTTATAGCAATCAGCCCCAGCATTTT. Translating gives CASSTTGTVYSNQPQHF.

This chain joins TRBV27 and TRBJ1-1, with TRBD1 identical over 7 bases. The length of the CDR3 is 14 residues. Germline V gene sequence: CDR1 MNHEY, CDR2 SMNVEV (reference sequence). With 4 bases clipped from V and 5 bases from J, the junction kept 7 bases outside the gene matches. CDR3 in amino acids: CASSSPGQTTEAFF. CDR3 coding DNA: TGTGCCAGCAGTTCGCCGGGACAGACGACTGAAGCTTTCTTT.

As DNA, the CDR3 is TGTGCCACCGAACCGACTTCTAGCGGGGCATCCTACAATGAGCAGTTCTTC. Translating gives CATEPTSSGASYNEQFF. The chain has TRBV21-1 and TRBJ2-1; TRBD2 is taken as the D call from the table, unchecked against the DNA. TRBV21-1 is listed as a pseudogene. The CDR3 is 17 residues long.

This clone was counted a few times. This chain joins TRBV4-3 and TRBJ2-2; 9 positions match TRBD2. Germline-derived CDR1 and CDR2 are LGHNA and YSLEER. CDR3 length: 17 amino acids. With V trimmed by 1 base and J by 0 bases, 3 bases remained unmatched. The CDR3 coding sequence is TGCGCCAGCAGCCAAGCGCTAGCGGGGTCGAACACCGGGGAGCTGTTTTTT. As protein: CASSQALAGSNTGELFF.

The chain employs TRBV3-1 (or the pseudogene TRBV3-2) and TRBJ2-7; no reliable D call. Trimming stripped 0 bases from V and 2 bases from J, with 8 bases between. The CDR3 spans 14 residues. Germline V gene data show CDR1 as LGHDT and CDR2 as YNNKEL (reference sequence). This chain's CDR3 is CASSQDSLAYEQYF. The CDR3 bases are TGTGCCAGCAGCCAAGATTCCCTAGCCTACGAGCAGTACTTC.

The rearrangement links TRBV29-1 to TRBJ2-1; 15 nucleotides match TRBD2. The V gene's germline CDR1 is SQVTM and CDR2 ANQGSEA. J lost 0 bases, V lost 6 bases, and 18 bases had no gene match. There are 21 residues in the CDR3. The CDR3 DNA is TGCAGCGTCAAAAAAGGTGATCGGGGACTAGCGGGAGGCCGCTCCTACAATGAGCAGTTCTTC. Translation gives CSVKKGDRGLAGGRSYNEQFF.

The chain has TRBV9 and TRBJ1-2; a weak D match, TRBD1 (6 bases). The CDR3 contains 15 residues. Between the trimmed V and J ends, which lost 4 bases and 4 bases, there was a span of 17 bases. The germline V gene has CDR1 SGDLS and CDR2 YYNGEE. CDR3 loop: CASSPPTGVSYGYTF. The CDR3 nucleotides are TGTGCCAGCAGCCCCCCGACAGGCGTGAGCTATGGCTACACCTTC.

CDR3 sequence (DNA): TGTGCCAGCGTGGGACAGGCCCTCCCGGCGGGAAACACCATATATTTT. Encoded protein: CASVGQALPAGNTIYF. The rearrangement links TRBV7-9 to TRBJ1-3, with 8 bases that match TRBD1. The trim removed 8 bases at V and 4 bases at J, leaving 13 bases unmatched. The germline V gene encodes CDR1 SEHNR and CDR2 FQNEAQ (reference sequence). The CDR3 is 16 amino acids.

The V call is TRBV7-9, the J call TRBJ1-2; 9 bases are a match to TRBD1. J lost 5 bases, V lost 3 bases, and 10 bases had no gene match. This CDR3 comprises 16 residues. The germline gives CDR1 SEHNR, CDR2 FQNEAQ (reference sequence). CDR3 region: CASSFSNPGQGYGYTF. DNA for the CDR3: TGTGCCAGCAGCTTTTCCAACCCGGGACAGGGATATGGCTACACCTTC.